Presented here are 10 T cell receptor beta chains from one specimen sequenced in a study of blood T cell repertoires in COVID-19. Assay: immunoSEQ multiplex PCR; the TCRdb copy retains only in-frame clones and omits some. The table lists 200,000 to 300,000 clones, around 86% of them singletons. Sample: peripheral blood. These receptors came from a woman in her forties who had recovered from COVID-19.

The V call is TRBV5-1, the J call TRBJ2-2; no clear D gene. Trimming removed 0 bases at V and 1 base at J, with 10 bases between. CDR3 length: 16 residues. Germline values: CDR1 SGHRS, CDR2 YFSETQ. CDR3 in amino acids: CASSLASAQNTGELFF. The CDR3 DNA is TGCGCCAGCAGCTTGGCCTCCGCACAGAACACCGGGGAGCTGTTTTTT.

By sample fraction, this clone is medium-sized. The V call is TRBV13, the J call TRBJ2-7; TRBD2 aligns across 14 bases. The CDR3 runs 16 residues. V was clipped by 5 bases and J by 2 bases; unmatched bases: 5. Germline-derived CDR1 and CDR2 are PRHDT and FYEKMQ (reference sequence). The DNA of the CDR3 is TGTGCCAGCAGCGCGGGACTAGCGGGGGCACCCTACGAGCAGTACTTC. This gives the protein CASSAGLAGAPYEQYF.

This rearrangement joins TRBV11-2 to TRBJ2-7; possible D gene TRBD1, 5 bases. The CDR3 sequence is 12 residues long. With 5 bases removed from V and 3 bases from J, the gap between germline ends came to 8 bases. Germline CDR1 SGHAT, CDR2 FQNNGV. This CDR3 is CASSPGYYEQYF. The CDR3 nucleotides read TGTGCCAGCAGCCCAGGGTACTACGAGCAGTACTTC.

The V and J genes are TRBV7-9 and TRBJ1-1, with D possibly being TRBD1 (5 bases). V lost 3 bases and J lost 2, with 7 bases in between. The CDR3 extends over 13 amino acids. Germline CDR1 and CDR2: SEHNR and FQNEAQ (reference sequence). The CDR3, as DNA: TGTGCCAGCAGCTTGACAGCTAACACTGAAGCTTTCTTT. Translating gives CASSLTANTEAFF.

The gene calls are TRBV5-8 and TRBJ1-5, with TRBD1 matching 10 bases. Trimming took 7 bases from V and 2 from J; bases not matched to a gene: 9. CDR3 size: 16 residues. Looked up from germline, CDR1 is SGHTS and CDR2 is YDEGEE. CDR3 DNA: TGTGCCAGCGGCCACCGGGACAGGGGACGCAATCAGCCCCAGCATTTT. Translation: CASGHRDRGRNQPQHF.

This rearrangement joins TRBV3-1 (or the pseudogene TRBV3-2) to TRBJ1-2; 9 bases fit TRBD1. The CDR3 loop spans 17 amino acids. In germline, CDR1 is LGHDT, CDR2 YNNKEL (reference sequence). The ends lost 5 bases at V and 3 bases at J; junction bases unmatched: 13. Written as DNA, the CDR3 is TGTGCCAGCAGCTCTTCCAAGGGACAGGGTTTATACTATGGCTACACCTTC. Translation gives CASSSSKGQGLYYGYTF.

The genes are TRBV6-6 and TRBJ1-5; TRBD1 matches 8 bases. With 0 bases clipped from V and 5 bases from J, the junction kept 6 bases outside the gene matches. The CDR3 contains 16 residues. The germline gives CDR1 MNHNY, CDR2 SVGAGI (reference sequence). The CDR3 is CASSYSTGALDQPQHF. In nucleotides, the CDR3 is TGTGCCAGCAGTTACTCGACAGGGGCCCTTGATCAGCCCCAGCATTTT.

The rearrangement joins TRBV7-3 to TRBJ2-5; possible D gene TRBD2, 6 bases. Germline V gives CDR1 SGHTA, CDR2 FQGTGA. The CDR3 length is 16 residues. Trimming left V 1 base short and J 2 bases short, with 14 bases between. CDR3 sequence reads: CASSLNPLAGQETQYF. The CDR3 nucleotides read TGTGCCAGCAGCTTAAATCCTCTTGCGGGGCAAGAGACCCAGTACTTC.

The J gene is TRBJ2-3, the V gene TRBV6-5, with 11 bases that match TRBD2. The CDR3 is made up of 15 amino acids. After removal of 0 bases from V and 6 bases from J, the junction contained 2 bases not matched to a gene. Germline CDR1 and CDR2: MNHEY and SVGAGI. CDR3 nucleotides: TGTGCCAGCAGTTACTCACTAGCGGGGGTTGATACGCAGTATTTT. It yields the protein CASSYSLAGVDTQYF.

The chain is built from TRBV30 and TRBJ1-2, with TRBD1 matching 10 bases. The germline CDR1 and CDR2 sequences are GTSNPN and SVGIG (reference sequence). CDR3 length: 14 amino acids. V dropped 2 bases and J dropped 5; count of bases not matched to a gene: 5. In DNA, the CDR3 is TGTGCCTGGAGTCCTCCGGACAGGGGGTATGGCTACACCTTC. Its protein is CAWSPPDRGYGYTF.